This paragraph reports one T cell receptor beta chain. This sample is part of a study of T cells in tuberculosis. Sorting used thawed, overnight-rested PBMC stained with anti-CD3, a viability dye and GMM-loaded CD1B tetramer. CD1B tetramers were loaded with Rhodococcus equi-derived C32 glucose monomycolate. Chain pairing is unknown; alpha and beta were sequenced separately. Libraries were prepared by immunoSEQ multiplex PCR; TCRdb keeps only in-frame clonotypes and omits some of them. The sample includes 80,000 to 100,000 clones, around 90% of them seen just once. From germline, CDR1 is MNHNS and CDR2 SASEGT. The CDR3 sequence is 17 residues long. V shed 1 base and J 4 bases; nucleotides not matched to a gene: 8.

This sequence was found in an adult woman with latent tuberculosis. The chain combines TRBV6-1 with TRBJ2-7, with 12 bases aligning to TRBD1. The source material was CD1b-GMM tetramer-negative cells sorted from PBMCs. CDR3 nucleotide sequence: TGTGCCAGCAGTGAAGGAAGGGGGACAGGGGGCTGGTACGAGCAGTACGTC. Translating it yields CASSEGRGTGGWYEQYV.